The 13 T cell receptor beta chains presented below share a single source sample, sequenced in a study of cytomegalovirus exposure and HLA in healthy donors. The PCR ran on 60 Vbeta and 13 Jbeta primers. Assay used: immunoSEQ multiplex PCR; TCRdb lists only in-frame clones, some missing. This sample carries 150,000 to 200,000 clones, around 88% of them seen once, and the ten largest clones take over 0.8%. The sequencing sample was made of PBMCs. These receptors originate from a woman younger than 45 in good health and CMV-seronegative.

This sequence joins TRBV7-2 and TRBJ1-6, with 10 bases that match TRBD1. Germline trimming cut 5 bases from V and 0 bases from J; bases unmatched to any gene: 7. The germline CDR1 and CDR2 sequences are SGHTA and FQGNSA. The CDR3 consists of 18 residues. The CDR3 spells CASSPGQGFSSYNSPLHF. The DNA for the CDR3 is TGTGCCAGCAGCCCGGGACAGGGGTTCAGCTCCTATAATTCACCCCTCCACTTT. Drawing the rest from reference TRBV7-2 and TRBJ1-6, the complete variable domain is GAGVSQSPSNKVTEKGKDVELRCDPISGHTALYWYRQSLGQGLEFLIYFQGNSAPDKSGLPSDRFSAERTGGSVSTLTIQRTQQEDSAVYLCASSPGQGFSSYNSPLHFGNGTRLTVT.

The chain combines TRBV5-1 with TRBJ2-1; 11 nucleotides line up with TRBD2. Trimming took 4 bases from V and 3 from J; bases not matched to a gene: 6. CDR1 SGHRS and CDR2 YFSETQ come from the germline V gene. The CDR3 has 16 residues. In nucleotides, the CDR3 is TGCGCCAGCAGCCCGGGACTAGCGGCCTTCTACAATGAGCAGTTCTTC. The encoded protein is CASSPGLAAFYNEQFF.

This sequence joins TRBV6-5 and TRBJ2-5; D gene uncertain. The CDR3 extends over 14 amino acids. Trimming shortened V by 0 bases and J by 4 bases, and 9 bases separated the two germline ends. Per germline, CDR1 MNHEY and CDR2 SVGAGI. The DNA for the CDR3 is TGTGCCAGCAGTTACTCGCGGATAAGAGAGACCCAGTACTTC. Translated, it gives CASSYSRIRETQYF.

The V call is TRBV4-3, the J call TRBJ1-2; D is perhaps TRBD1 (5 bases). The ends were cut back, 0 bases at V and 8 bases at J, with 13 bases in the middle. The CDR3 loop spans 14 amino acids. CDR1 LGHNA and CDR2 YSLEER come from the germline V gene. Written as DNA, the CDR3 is TGCGCCAGCAGCCAAGATTTAGGGGTTGCCGGCTACACCTTC. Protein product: CASSQDLGVAGYTF.

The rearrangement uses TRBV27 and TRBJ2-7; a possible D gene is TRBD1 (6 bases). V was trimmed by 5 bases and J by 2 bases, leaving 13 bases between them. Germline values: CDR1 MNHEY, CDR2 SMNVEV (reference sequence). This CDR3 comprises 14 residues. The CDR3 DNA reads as TGTGCCAGCAGTGCCAACAGGGCGACCTACGAGCAGTACTTC. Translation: CASSANRATYEQYF.

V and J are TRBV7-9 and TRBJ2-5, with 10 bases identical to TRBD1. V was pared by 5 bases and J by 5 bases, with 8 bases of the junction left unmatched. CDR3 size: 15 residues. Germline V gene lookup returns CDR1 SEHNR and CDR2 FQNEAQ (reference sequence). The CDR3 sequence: CASSTGTGVTETQYF. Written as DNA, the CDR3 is TGTGCCAGCAGCACCGGGACAGGGGTTACGGAGACCCAGTACTTC. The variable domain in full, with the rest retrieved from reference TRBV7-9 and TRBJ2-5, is DTGVSQNPRHKITKRGQNVTFRCDPISEHNRLYWYRQTLGQGPEFLTYFQNEAQLEKSRLLSDRFSAERPKGSFSTLEIQRTEQGDSAMYLCASSTGTGVTETQYFGPGTRLLVL.

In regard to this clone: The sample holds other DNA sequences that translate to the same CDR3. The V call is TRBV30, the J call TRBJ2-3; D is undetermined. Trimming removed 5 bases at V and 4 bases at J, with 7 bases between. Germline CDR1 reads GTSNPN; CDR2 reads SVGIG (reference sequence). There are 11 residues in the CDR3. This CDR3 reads CAWEPADTQYF. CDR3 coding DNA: TGTGCCTGGGAACCGGCAGATACGCAGTATTTT.

CDR3 residues: CASSPHRSSYEQYF. The CDR3 coding sequence is TGTGCCAGTAGTCCCCACAGGAGCTCCTACGAGCAGTACTTC. This chain joins TRBV19 and TRBJ2-5; D perhaps matches TRBD1 (5 bases). The assigned J gene may be wrong: the sequence end matches TRBJ2-7 better. The germline CDR1 and CDR2 sequences are LNHDA and SQIVND (reference sequence). The CDR3 spans 14 residues.

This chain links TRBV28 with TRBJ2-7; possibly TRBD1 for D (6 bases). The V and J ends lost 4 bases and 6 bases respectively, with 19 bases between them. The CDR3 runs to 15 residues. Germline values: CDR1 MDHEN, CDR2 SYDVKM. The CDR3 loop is CASSSNDRDIGEQYF. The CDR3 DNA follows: TGTGCCAGCAGTTCCAACGACCGGGACATCGGCGAGCAGTACTTC.

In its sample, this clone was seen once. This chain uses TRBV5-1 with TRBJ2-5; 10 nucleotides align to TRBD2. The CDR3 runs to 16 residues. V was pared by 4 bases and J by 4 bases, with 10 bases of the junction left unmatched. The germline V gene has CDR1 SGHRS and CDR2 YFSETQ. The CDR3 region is CASSIVAGGLVETQYF. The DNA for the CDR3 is TGCGCCAGCAGCATAGTAGCGGGGGGCCTGGTAGAGACCCAGTACTTC.

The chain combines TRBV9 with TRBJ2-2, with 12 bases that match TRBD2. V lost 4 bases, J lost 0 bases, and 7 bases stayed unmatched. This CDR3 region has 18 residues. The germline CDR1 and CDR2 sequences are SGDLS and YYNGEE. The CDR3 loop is CASSSRLAGAPNTGELFF. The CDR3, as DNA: TGTGCCAGCAGCTCCAGACTAGCGGGGGCTCCGAACACCGGGGAGCTGTTTTTT.

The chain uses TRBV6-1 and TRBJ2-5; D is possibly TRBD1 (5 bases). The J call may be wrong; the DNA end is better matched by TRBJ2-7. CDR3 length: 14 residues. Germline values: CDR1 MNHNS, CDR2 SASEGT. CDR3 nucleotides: TGTGCCAGCAGGGACGCTCAAGGGGTCTACGAGCAGTACTTC. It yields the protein CASRDAQGVYEQYF.

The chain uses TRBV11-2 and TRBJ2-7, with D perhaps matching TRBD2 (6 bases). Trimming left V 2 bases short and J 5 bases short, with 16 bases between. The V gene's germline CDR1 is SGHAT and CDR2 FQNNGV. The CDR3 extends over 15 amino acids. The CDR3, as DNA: TGTGCCAGCAGCTTAAGCGGACTATGGTTCCACGAGCAGTACTTC. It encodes CASSLSGLWFHEQYF.